The sequence of this T cell receptor (beta chain) was determined in a study of T cell repertoires in cytomegalovirus infection. Study details: Public TCR beta signature analysis indicated the presence of both CMV infection and matching HLA type.

This clonotype has only a few counts. Its matching antigen is unknown. TCRdb recomputed calls from the reads with MiXCR, one row per CDR3 protein. The sample gives 180,000 or so distinct CDR3 sequences, roughly 17% of which show up once; about 23% is in the top ten. Study results and caveats: Within the response measured ex vivo, HLA-C-restricted CMV-specific TCR beta clonotypes were dominant.

Germline lookup yields CDR1 SGHTA and CDR2 FQGNSA. The CDR3 length is 15 residues. The germline V and J ends were trimmed by 5 bases and 0 bases, with 11 bases remaining between them. This clonotype originated in a human donor in good health (CMV status not recorded). Some clones in this sample may be carry-over from other donors' samples. The rearrangement uses TRBV7-2 and TRBJ1-5; TRBD1 might be the D (6 bases). Sequenced sample: CD8+ T cells from PBMCs. The CDR3 sequence is CASSLQGYSNQPQHF. Written as DNA, the CDR3 is TGTGCCAGCAGCCTCCAGGGGTATAGCAATCAGCCCCAGCATTTT.